The 17 T cell receptor beta chains below were found in one sample sequenced in a study of T-cell memory formation after mild COVID-19. TCRdb analysed the 5' RACE reads with MiXCR anew, one entry per CDR3 protein. This sample has 300,000 to 350,000 distinct CDR3 sequences, with roughly 19% found just once. The sample consisted of PBMCs or a T cell subset sorted from them (not recorded which). The receptors were sampled from a young man who had mild COVID-19 (a few samples of this study predate the infection). Cell type and time point are not known.

This clonotype was recorded a few times. J is TRBJ1-3 and V is TRBV7-2, with TRBD1 as a possible D gene (5 bases). The CDR3 length is 15 residues. Per the germline V gene, CDR1 is SGHTA and CDR2 is FQGNSA. V was trimmed by 2 bases and J by 2 bases, leaving 10 bases between them. CDR3 in amino acids: CASSLYWGTGNTIYF. Here the CDR3 DNA reads TGTGCCAGCAGCTTATATTGGGGGACTGGAAACACCATATATTTT.

CDR3 protein: CASSPSGQNYGYTF. The DNA of the CDR3 is TGTGCCAGCTCCCCCAGCGGACAGAACTATGGCTACACCTTC. The chain is built from TRBV18 and TRBJ1-2; a weak D match, TRBD1 (6 bases). Trimming left V 6 bases short and J 2 bases short, with 13 bases between. In germline, CDR1 is KGHSH, CDR2 LQKENI. CDR3 length equals 14 residues.

CDR3 sequence reads: CATSGRLARETQYF. CDR3 nucleotides: TGTGCCACCAGCGGAAGACTAGCGCGAGAGACCCAGTACTTC. The chain joins TRBV15 to TRBJ2-5; 8 nucleotides match TRBD2. This CDR3 is built from 14 residues. Germline V gene data show CDR1 as LNHNV and CDR2 as YYDKDF (reference sequence). The V gene end was trimmed by 5 bases and the J gene end by 4 bases; junction bases not matched to a gene: 6. Variable domain in full (rest from reference TRBV15 and TRBJ2-5): DAMVIQNPRYQVTQFGKPVTLSCSQTLNHNVMYWYQQKSSQAPKLLFHYYDKDFNNEADTPDNFQSRRPNTSFCFLDIRSPGLGDTAMYLCATSGRLARETQYFGPGTRLLVL.

This clonotype was detected a few times. The chain links TRBV6-1 to TRBJ2-1, with D perhaps matching TRBD1 (5 bases). Germline V CDR1 and CDR2: MNHNS, SASEGT. Trimming took off 5 bases at V and 7 bases at J, with 21 bases between the two ends. This CDR3 is 16 amino acids long. The CDR3 region is CASSTPGLQGKNEQFF. CDR3 sequence (DNA): TGTGCCAGCAGTACCCCGGGCCTTCAGGGAAAAAATGAGCAGTTCTTC.

The V gene is TRBV9, the J gene TRBJ2-3, with a tentative D call TRBD2 (5 bases). CDR3 length: 13 amino acids. Germline-derived CDR1 and CDR2 are SGDLS and YYNGEE. Trimming took 3 bases from V and 4 from J, leaving 9 bases between them. This CDR3 is CASSAGLPDTQYF. CDR3 sequence (DNA): TGTGCCAGCAGCGCAGGACTCCCAGATACGCAGTATTTT.

There are a few counts of this clonotype. The chain links TRBV6-2 or TRBV6-3 to TRBJ1-5, with 7 bases aligning to TRBD1. V was clipped by 4 bases and J by 1 base; unmatched bases: 13. The V gene's germline CDR1 is MNHEY and CDR2 SVGEGT. The CDR3 is 18 amino acids. CDR3 nucleotides: TGTGCCAGCAGTTTACGGGGGTTTGACAGGGAAAGCAATCAGCCCCAGCATTTT. It is translated as CASSLRGFDRESNQPQHF.

The J gene is TRBJ1-1, the V gene TRBV18, with a tentative D call TRBD1 (6 bases). Germline CDR1 and CDR2: KGHSH and LQKENI. This CDR3 is built from 15 residues. Trimming removed 3 bases at V and 1 base at J, with 12 bases between. This chain's CDR3 is CASSPGLDRNTEAFF. The CDR3 DNA reads as TGTGCCAGCTCACCGGGTTTGGACAGGAACACTGAAGCTTTCTTT.

The table lists this clonotype with a few counts. The gene calls are TRBV7-9 and TRBJ1-2; unclear D gene. Trimming removed 5 bases from V and 2 bases from J, with 15 bases in between. This CDR3 is 15 amino acids long. The germline V gene has CDR1 SEHNR and CDR2 FQNEAQ (reference sequence). This CDR3 is CASSLPEGLNYGYTF. The CDR3 bases are TGTGCCAGCAGCCTCCCGGAGGGATTAAACTATGGCTACACCTTC.

This clonotype was seen a few times. The rearrangement joins TRBV7-2 to TRBJ2-1; TRBD2 matches 7 bases. Germline values: CDR1 SGHTA, CDR2 FQGNSA. This CDR3 comprises 15 residues. Trimming removed 1 base from V and 5 bases from J; junction bases left unmatched: 5. The chain's CDR3 is CASSLGGLLNNEQFF. CDR3 in DNA: TGTGCCAGCAGCTTAGGGGGACTACTCAACAATGAGCAGTTCTTC.

In this sample, this clonotype turned up a few times. The chain carries TRBV12-3 or TRBV12-4 and TRBJ1-5; D is ambiguous. The CDR3 loop spans 13 amino acids. The V end lost 5 bases, the J end lost 6 bases, and 11 bases lay between the germline ends. CDR3: CASSLQPGQPQHF. CDR3 DNA: TGTGCCAGCAGTCTCCAACCAGGTCAGCCCCAGCATTTT.

The table lists this clonotype with a few counts. The chain combines TRBV7-2 with TRBJ1-5; maybe TRBD1 (5 bases). With 2 bases removed from V and 5 bases from J, the gap between germline ends came to 13 bases. The V gene's germline CDR1 is SGHTA and CDR2 FQGNSA. The CDR3 runs 15 residues. CDR3 sequence reads: CASSLLSGADQPQHF. The CDR3 nucleotides read TGTGCCAGCAGCTTACTCTCCGGGGCCGATCAGCCCCAGCATTTT.

The V gene is TRBV10-2, the J gene TRBJ2-7; D remains ambiguous. Germline CDR1 and CDR2: WSHSY and SAAADI. Trimming took 10 bases from V and 6 from J, leaving 10 bases between them. The CDR3 has 10 amino acids. CDR3 DNA sequence: TGCGCCACTCTGAGTGGCGAGCAGTACTTC. Translated, it gives CATLSGEQYF.

This clonotype was observed a handful of times. The CDR3 region has the DNA TGTGCCAGCAGTTACCTCACTATAGCTACGGGGGCACGGCTCACAGATACGCAGTATTTT. This sequence encodes CASSYLTIATGARLTDTQYF. The chain is built from TRBV6-6 and TRBJ2-3; possibly TRBD1 or TRBD2 for D (6 bases each). The CDR3 totals 20 residues. V shed 2 bases and J shed 2 bases, with 26 bases lying between them. The germline gives CDR1 MNHNY, CDR2 SVGAGI (reference sequence).

The sample holds many counts of this clonotype. V is TRBV7-9 and J is TRBJ1-6; D remains ambiguous. V lost 3 bases to trimming and J lost 8 bases, with 5 bases between them. CDR1 is SEHNR, CDR2 FQNEAQ, per germline (reference sequence). The CDR3 spans 12 residues. In DNA form, the CDR3 reads TGTGCCAGCAGCTTTAACGATTCACCCCTCCACTTT. This encodes CASSFNDSPLHF.

The chain uses TRBV20-1 and TRBJ1-2; D not certain. The V and J ends lost 1 base and 7 bases respectively, with 16 bases between them. CDR1 DFQATT and CDR2 SNEGSKA come from the germline V gene (reference sequence). The CDR3 totals 14 residues. CDR3 DNA sequence: TGCAGTGCTAGAGCGAAGGGAAGCTACGCTGGCTACACCTTC. Amino acid sequence: CSARAKGSYAGYTF.

The rearrangement links TRBV12-3 or TRBV12-4 to TRBJ1-3; D call uncertain. The CDR3 contains 12 residues. V was pared by 5 bases and J by 9 bases, with 11 bases between. The CDR3 loop reads CASSLQLSTIYF. The CDR3 DNA is TGTGCCAGCAGTCTACAGCTCTCCACCATATATTTT.

V gene TRBV7-3 combines with J gene TRBJ2-1, with TRBD1 as a possible D gene (5 bases). The germline V gene has CDR1 SGHTA and CDR2 FQGTGA. The CDR3 has 16 amino acids. The V and J ends lost 0 bases and 2 bases respectively, with 11 bases between them. CDR3 nucleotide sequence: TGTGCCAGCAGCTTAACGCCAGGGTTGGCCTACAATGAGCAGTTCTTC. It is translated as CASSLTPGLAYNEQFF.